The 30 T cell receptor beta chains listed next were all sequenced from one sample in a study of blood T cell repertoires in COVID-19. TCRdb's table, derived via immunoSEQ multiplex PCR, lists solely in-frame clones and lacks some. The sample has tens of thousands of clones, roughly 81% seen once. Sequencing was performed on peripheral blood. These receptors were collected from a man older than 75 with COVID-19, enrolled during active disease.

In DNA form, the CDR3 reads TGTGCCTGGAAAACCCCCAGAGGCAGGGTCAAGGGGAATGAGCAGTTCTTC. As protein: CAWKTPRGRVKGNEQFF. The chain joins TRBV30 to TRBJ2-1, with a weak D call TRBD1 (5 bases). Trimming pared 4 bases from V and 7 bases from J, leaving 26 bases between. Germline V gene data show CDR1 as GTSNPN and CDR2 as SVGIG (reference sequence). This CDR3 is built from 17 residues.

V is TRBV27 and J is TRBJ2-7; TRBD2 matches at 7 bases. CDR3 size: 11 residues. Per the germline V gene, CDR1 is MNHEY and CDR2 is SMNVEV (reference sequence). With V trimmed by 6 bases and J by 4 bases, 0 bases remained unmatched. The CDR3 protein is CASRGGYEQYF. As DNA, the CDR3 is TGTGCCAGCAGGGGGGGGTACGAGCAGTACTTC.

This chain uses TRBV2 with TRBJ2-7, with D perhaps matching TRBD2 (6 bases). The V and J ends lost 4 bases and 6 bases respectively, with 7 bases between them. CDR1 and CDR2 (germline): SNHLY, FYNNEI. This CDR3 has 11 residues. CDR3 DNA sequence: TGTGCCAGCAGTGGGGAGGTCGAGCAGTACTTC. It encodes CASSGEVEQYF.

The sample holds many counts of this clone. The gene calls are TRBV6-2 or TRBV6-3 and TRBJ2-7, with TRBD1 as a possible D gene (5 bases). The CDR3 spans 16 residues. Trimming left V 4 bases short and J 5 bases short, with 21 bases between. Germline V CDR1 and CDR2: MNHEY, SVGEGT. CDR3 nucleotide sequence: TGTGCCAGCAGTTCCCCGTTTGAGGCAGGGCGCCACGAGCAGTACTTC. Protein product: CASSSPFEAGRHEQYF.

V gene TRBV19 combines with J gene TRBJ1-5; 8 bases map to TRBD1. This CDR3 has 18 residues. J gave up 0 bases and V 6 bases, and 13 bases lay outside the gene matches. Per the germline V gene, CDR1 is LNHDA and CDR2 is SQIVND (reference sequence). The CDR3 is CASRQGTGRQYSNQPQHF. DNA for the CDR3: TGTGCCAGTAGACAAGGGACAGGACGGCAGTATAGCAATCAGCCCCAGCATTTT.

A single count supports this clone. V gene TRBV29-1 combines with J gene TRBJ2-7, with D tentatively TRBD1 (6 bases). Germline CDR1 SQVTM, CDR2 ANQGSEA. The CDR3 spans 13 residues. V was trimmed by 3 bases and J by 3 bases, leaving 12 bases between them. As DNA, the CDR3 is TGCAGCGTTGATGTTATAGGGGGCTACGAGCAGTACTTC. Amino acid sequence: CSVDVIGGYEQYF.

The chain has TRBV28 and TRBJ1-1, with TRBD1 matching over 9 bases. After removal of 7 bases from V and 6 bases from J, the junction contained 9 bases not matched to a gene. CDR3 size: 14 residues. The germline gives CDR1 MDHEN, CDR2 SYDVKM. The CDR3, as DNA: TGTGCCAGCACTATACAGGGGGCGATCGCTGAAGCTTTCTTT. Protein: CASTIQGAIAEAFF. Drawing the rest from reference TRBV28 and TRBJ1-1, the complete variable domain is DVKVTQSSRYLVKRTGEKVFLECVQDMDHENMFWYRQDPGLGLRLIYFSYDVKMKEKGDIPEGYSVSREKKERFSLILESASTNQTSMYLCASTIQGAIAEAFFGQGTRLTVV.

The V gene is TRBV5-1, the J gene TRBJ2-7; 7 nucleotides line up with TRBD1. Germline CDR1 reads SGHRS; CDR2 reads YFSETQ. V gave up 3 bases and J gave up 0 bases; unmatched junction bases: 3. The CDR3 totals 14 residues. In DNA form, the CDR3 reads TGCGCCAGCAGCTGGACAGGTAGCTCCTACGAGCAGTACTTC. It yields the protein CASSWTGSSYEQYF.

This chain joins TRBV6-6 and TRBJ2-5; tentatively, D is TRBD2 (6 bases). The V end was cut by 5 bases, the J end by 4 bases, with 17 bases between. Germline loops: CDR1 MNHNY, CDR2 SVGAGI (reference sequence). CDR3 length: 15 amino acids. The CDR3 region is CASSRRRAGGETQYF. The CDR3 DNA reads as TGTGCCAGCAGTCGACGGAGGGCCGGAGGAGAGACCCAGTACTTC.

Comments on this clone: A junction end diverges from the germline sequence, so it may reflect a read error. At the DNA level, this CDR3 is encoded by other sequences in the same sample as well. Written as DNA, the CDR3 is TGCGCCAGCACCCGGACAGGGGGTGGGGTAGCCAAAAACATTCAGTACTTC. Its translation: CASTRTGGGVAKNIQYF. This chain uses TRBV5-8 with TRBJ2-4, with 10 nucleotides matching TRBD1. The CDR3 runs 17 residues. CDR1 and CDR2 (germline): SGHTS, YDEGEE. The variable domain in full, completed from reference TRBV5-8 and TRBJ2-4, reads EAGVTQSPTHLIKTRGQQATLRCSPISGHTSVYWYQQALGLGLQFLLWYDEGEERNRGNFPPRFSGRQFPNYSSELNVNALELEDSALYLCASTRTGGGVAKNIQYFGAGTRLSVL.

This chain uses TRBV18 with TRBJ2-2; D is unresolved. The CDR3 is 14 residues long. Germline V CDR1 and CDR2: KGHSH, LQKENI. V lost 6 bases to trimming and J lost 6 bases, with 14 bases between them. CDR3 nucleotides: TGTGCCAGCTCTTCGTCTCGCGTCTCCGGGGAGCTGTTTTTT. Encoded protein: CASSSSRVSGELFF. The variable domain in full, with the rest retrieved from reference TRBV18 and TRBJ2-2, is NAGVMQNPRHLVRRRGQEARLRCSPMKGHSHVYWYRQLPEEGLKFMVYLQKENIIDESGMPKERFSAEFPKEGPSILRIQQVVRGDSAAYFCASSSSRVSGELFFGEGSRLTVL.

V and J are TRBV29-1 and TRBJ1-1, with D perhaps matching TRBD1 (5 bases). V dropped 3 bases and J dropped 3 bases, with 8 bases sitting between them. Germline loops: CDR1 SQVTM, CDR2 ANQGSEA. The CDR3 is 12 residues long. DNA of the CDR3: TGCAGCGTTGATCCAGGGTACACTGAAGCTTTCTTT. This gives the protein CSVDPGYTEAFF.

J is TRBJ2-7 and V is TRBV30; 10 bases fit TRBD2. CDR1 and CDR2 (germline): GTSNPN, SVGIG (reference sequence). The ends lost 0 bases at V and 6 bases at J; junction bases unmatched: 8. This CDR3 region has 15 residues. The CDR3 nucleotides are TGTGCCTGGAGTGTACTCTGGCTAGCGGGAGTCGAGCAGTACTTC. It translates to CAWSVLWLAGVEQYF.

V usage is TRBV5-1 and J usage is TRBJ2-2; 11 bases agree with TRBD1. The ends lost 1 base at V and 4 bases at J; junction bases unmatched: 6. Germline V gene lookup returns CDR1 SGHRS and CDR2 YFSETQ. CDR3 length equals 17 residues. The CDR3 DNA sequence: TGCGCCAGCAGCTTGCAGGACAGGGGGCTGGGCACCGGGGAGCTGTTTTTT. Translating gives CASSLQDRGLGTGELFF.

This clone was counted between two and nine times. The V call is TRBV12-3 or TRBV12-4, the J call TRBJ2-7; D is unresolved. The V and J ends lost 3 bases and 3 bases respectively, with 9 bases between them. This CDR3 has 13 residues. CDR3 nucleotide sequence: TGTGCCAGCAGTTTGGATCCGGGCTACGAGCAGTACTTC. It translates to CASSLDPGYEQYF.

The V and J genes are TRBV3-1 (or the pseudogene TRBV3-2) and TRBJ2-5; 7 bases fit TRBD1. Germline values: CDR1 LGHDT, CDR2 YNNKEL (reference sequence). This CDR3 is 13 amino acids long. Trimming at V came to 6 bases and at J to 5 bases, leaving 6 bases not matched to a gene. CDR3 bases: TGTGCCAGCAGTCGGACAGGTCGGGAGACCCAGTACTTC. It yields the protein CASSRTGRETQYF.

V and J are TRBV5-4 and TRBJ1-1; 7 bases align to TRBD1. This CDR3 has 15 amino acids. From germline, CDR1 is SGHNT and CDR2 YYREEE (reference sequence). The ends lost 2 bases at V and 1 base at J; junction bases unmatched: 5. CDR3 DNA: TGTGCCAGCAGCTTAACAGGGGACGGGAACACTGAAGCTTTCTTT. Its protein product is CASSLTGDGNTEAFF.

The gene calls are TRBV5-1 and TRBJ2-7; tentative D call: TRBD1 (5 bases). This CDR3 is built from 14 residues. Per the germline V gene, CDR1 is SGHRS and CDR2 is YFSETQ. With 3 bases removed from V and 2 bases from J, the gap between germline ends came to 12 bases. CDR3 region: CASSSGRRAYEQYF. In DNA form, the CDR3 reads TGCGCCAGCAGCTCAGGGCGTAGGGCCTACGAGCAGTACTTC. The full variable domain, in which reference TRBV5-1 and TRBJ2-7 provide the parts outside the CDR3, is KAGVTQTPRYLIKTRGQQVTLSCSPISGHRSVSWYQQTPGQGLQFLFEYFSETQRNKGNFPGRFSGRQFSNSRSEMNVSTLELGDSALYLCASSSGRRAYEQYFGPGTRLTVT.

This chain joins TRBV5-1 and TRBJ2-2; the match to TRBD2 covers 13 bases. The CDR3 runs to 17 residues. J lost 6 bases, V lost 4 bases, and 9 bases had no gene match. CDR1 and CDR2 from the germline V gene are SGHRS and YFSETQ. The CDR3 coding sequence is TGCGCCAGCAGCCCCCGTAGGACTAGCGGGAGTGCCGGGGAGCTGTTTTTT. It specifies CASSPRRTSGSAGELFF. The full variable domain, its missing parts supplied by reference TRBV5-1 and TRBJ2-2, is KAGVTQTPRYLIKTRGQQVTLSCSPISGHRSVSWYQQTPGQGLQFLFEYFSETQRNKGNFPGRFSGRQFSNSRSEMNVSTLELGDSALYLCASSPRRTSGSAGELFFGEGSRLTVL.

In its sample, this clone was seen a few times. Written as DNA, the CDR3 is TGTGCCAGTAGTATGCAGCGGAGCTCCTACAATGAGCAGTTCTTC. This encodes CASSMQRSSYNEQFF. The chain links TRBV19 to TRBJ2-1; TRBD2 is a possible D gene (5 bases). Germline values: CDR1 LNHDA, CDR2 SQIVND (reference sequence). The CDR3 sequence is 15 residues long. Trimming pared 3 bases from V and 0 bases from J, leaving 9 bases between. Full variable domain (missing parts from reference TRBV19 and TRBJ2-1): DGGITQSPKYLFRKEGQNVTLSCEQNLNHDAMYWYRQDPGQGLRLIYYSQIVNDFQKGDIAEGYSVSREKKESFPLTVTSAQKNPTAFYLCASSMQRSSYNEQFFGPGTRLTVL.

This chain uses TRBV5-6 with TRBJ1-3; unclear D gene. This CDR3 is built from 16 residues. V was pared by 2 bases and J by 1 base, with 13 bases between. Germline assignment: CDR1 SGHDT and CDR2 YYEEEE. The CDR3 here is CASSLNTPLSGNTIYF. The CDR3 DNA reads as TGTGCCAGCAGCTTAAACACCCCTTTGTCTGGAAACACCATATATTTT.

The chain combines TRBV19 with TRBJ1-6; tentatively, D is TRBD1 (6 bases). The CDR3 consists of 17 residues. V dropped 8 bases and J dropped 0 bases, with 17 bases sitting between them. Germline lookup yields CDR1 LNHDA and CDR2 SQIVND (reference sequence). The CDR3 here is CASCGDTSSSYNSPLHF. As DNA, the CDR3 is TGTGCCAGTTGTGGGGACACGAGTAGCTCCTATAATTCACCCCTCCACTTT.

V usage is TRBV29-1 and J usage is TRBJ2-3; TRBD1 matches 12 bases. Germline values: CDR1 SQVTM, CDR2 ANQGSEA. The CDR3 covers 15 residues. V trimming: 3 bases; J trimming: 3 bases; junction bases outside the gene matches: 4. The DNA for the CDR3 is TGCAGCGTTGAGGGACAGGGGGCCGGAACAGATACGCAGTATTTT. Its translation: CSVEGQGAGTDTQYF.

The chain combines TRBV10-2 with TRBJ1-1, with a weak D call TRBD1 (6 bases). CDR3 length: 13 amino acids. With 8 bases removed from V and 6 bases from J, the gap between germline ends came to 16 bases. Germline CDR1 is WSHSY and CDR2 is SAAADI. This CDR3 reads CASVRRGSPEAFF. The CDR3 DNA follows: TGCGCCAGCGTTCGAAGGGGGAGCCCTGAAGCTTTCTTT.

The chain is built from TRBV3-1 (or the pseudogene TRBV3-2) and TRBJ2-7, with D unclear. Germline-derived CDR1 and CDR2 are LGHDT and YNNKEL (reference sequence). The CDR3 contains 14 residues. Trimming left V 4 bases short and J 1 base short, with 11 bases between. Here the CDR3 reads CASSPDIFSYEQYF. The CDR3 DNA reads as TGTGCCAGCAGCCCCGACATATTTTCCTACGAGCAGTACTTC.

The chain's CDR3 is CASRPRQGSTGELFF. Here the CDR3 DNA reads TGTGCCAGTAGGCCGAGACAGGGCTCCACCGGGGAGCTGTTTTTT. This rearrangement joins TRBV19 to TRBJ2-2; 7 positions agree with TRBD1. This CDR3 is 15 amino acids long. V was pared by 6 bases and J by 4 bases, with 8 bases of the junction left unmatched. Germline V gene data show CDR1 as LNHDA and CDR2 as SQIVND (reference sequence).

The gene calls are TRBV20-1 and TRBJ2-5, with a weak D call TRBD2 (5 bases). V was pared by 3 bases and J by 2 bases, with 16 bases between. Germline V gene data show CDR1 as DFQATT and CDR2 as SNEGSKA (reference sequence). The CDR3 has 15 residues. This CDR3 reads CSASPFKGAQETQYF. The CDR3 DNA is TGCAGTGCTAGTCCCTTTAAGGGAGCGCAAGAGACCCAGTACTTC.

The rearrangement joins TRBV11-2 to TRBJ2-1; 13 positions match TRBD2. Germline CDR1 and CDR2: SGHAT and FQNNGV. There are 15 residues in the CDR3. V lost 9 bases to trimming and J lost 4 bases; unmatched junction nucleotides: 6. The CDR3 DNA reads as TGTGCCAGTAGGACTAGCGGGAGACGATACAATGAGCAGTTCTTC. Its translation is CASRTSGRRYNEQFF.

The V gene is TRBV27, the J gene TRBJ2-5, with 10 positions matching TRBD1. The CDR3 covers 15 residues. CDR1 is MNHEY and CDR2 is SMNVEV in the germline V gene (reference sequence). The J segment lost 2 bases and the V segment lost 6 bases, leaving 6 bases of the junction unmatched. The CDR3 region is CASRRQGARQETQYF. Here the CDR3 DNA reads TGTGCCAGCAGGCGACAGGGGGCGAGGCAAGAGACCCAGTACTTC.

The V call is TRBV5-5, the J call TRBJ2-7; D is unresolved. The CDR3 contains 12 residues. In germline, CDR1 is SGHKS, CDR2 YYEKEE (reference sequence). The V gene lost 2 bases and the J gene lost 4 bases, with 7 bases spanning the gap. The CDR3 loop is CASSLLLYEQYF. DNA of the CDR3: TGTGCCAGCAGCTTACTCCTATACGAGCAGTACTTC.